These 24 T cell receptor beta chains originate from one sample sequenced in a study of CD8 T cells in Susac syndrome. After extraction with the RNeasy kit, about 0.5 to 1 ug of the RNA was reverse transcribed using random hexamers. TCRdb fed the immunoSEQ multiplex PCR reads into MiXCR, producing one record per CDR3 protein. The repertoire includes roughly 150,000 distinct CDR3 sequences, roughly 94% of them detected once, and around 0.093% sits in the top ten. Sequenced: CD4+ T cells from PBMCs. Every receptor here comes from a human donor with multiple sclerosis.

The chain uses TRBV30 and TRBJ2-1, with 7 nucleotides matching TRBD1. The CDR3 spans 13 residues. Germline-derived CDR1 and CDR2 are GTSNPN and SVGIG (reference sequence). Trimming at V came to 5 bases and at J to 7 bases, leaving 8 bases not matched to a gene. CDR3 protein: CAWETGFGNEQFF. The DNA of the CDR3 is TGTGCCTGGGAGACAGGGTTTGGGAATGAGCAGTTCTTC.

The rearrangement links TRBV19 to TRBJ1-5; 7 bases agree with TRBD1. The trim removed 5 bases at V and 4 bases at J, leaving 8 bases unmatched. Germline-derived CDR1 and CDR2 are LNHDA and SQIVND (reference sequence). This CDR3 is 15 amino acids long. The CDR3: CASSPDRVDNQPQHF. DNA of the CDR3: TGTGCCAGTAGTCCCGACAGGGTTGATAATCAGCCCCAGCATTTT.

In DNA, the CDR3 is TGTGCCTGGAGTATAACAGGGGGGAAACTGTTTTTT. Its protein is CAWSITGGKLFF. V gene TRBV30 combines with J gene TRBJ1-4; 8 nucleotides agree with TRBD1. CDR1 and CDR2 from the germline V gene are GTSNPN and SVGIG (reference sequence). The CDR3 runs 12 residues. Trimming cost V 2 bases and J 11 bases; bases outside gene matches: 4.

V is TRBV6-2 or TRBV6-3 and J is TRBJ2-2, with TRBD2 matching over 7 bases. Unmatched junction bases numbered 4, after V lost 0 bases and J lost 0 bases. The CDR3 extends over 17 amino acids. Germline V gives CDR1 MNHEY, CDR2 SVGEGT. The CDR3 DNA is TGTGCCAGCAGTTACTCTCTAGCGGAGGCGAACACCGGGGAGCTGTTTTTT. Protein product: CASSYSLAEANTGELFF.

The chain recombines TRBV18 with TRBJ2-1; 10 nucleotides match TRBD2. Looked up from germline, CDR1 is KGHSH and CDR2 is LQKENI. The CDR3 covers 16 residues. V lost 3 bases to trimming and J lost 5 bases; unmatched junction nucleotides: 7. The CDR3 DNA sequence: TGTGCCAGCTCACCCTCCACTAGCGGGGTTAACAATGAGCAGTTCTTC. This translates into CASSPSTSGVNNEQFF. Filled out from reference TRBV18 and TRBJ2-1, the complete variable domain reads NAGVMQNPRHLVRRRGQEARLRCSPMKGHSHVYWYRQLPEEGLKFMVYLQKENIIDESGMPKERFSAEFPKEGPSILRIQQVVRGDSAAYFCASSPSTSGVNNEQFFGPGTRLTVL.

The J gene is TRBJ2-1, the V gene TRBV30; no reliable D call. V lost 6 bases and J lost 4, with 13 bases in between. The CDR3 runs to 13 residues. CDR1 is GTSNPN and CDR2 is SVGIG in the germline V gene (reference sequence). The CDR3: CACGRTRYNEQFF. The CDR3 region has the DNA TGTGCCTGCGGTCGGACCCGTTACAATGAGCAGTTCTTC.

This clonotype appeared a single time. This rearrangement joins TRBV28 to TRBJ2-7; 7 positions match TRBD2. From germline, CDR1 is MDHEN and CDR2 SYDVKM. J gave up 2 bases and V 8 bases, and 15 bases lay outside the gene matches. This CDR3 has 16 residues. The CDR3 loop is CASGLNGAGEAYEQYF. CDR3 coding DNA: TGTGCCAGCGGCCTTAATGGGGCGGGGGAGGCCTACGAGCAGTACTTC.

The V and J genes are TRBV29-1 and TRBJ1-1; 10 bases map to TRBD1. The V and J ends lost 6 bases and 4 bases, in that order; junction bases with no gene match: 5. Germline V lookup: CDR1 SQVTM, CDR2 ANQGSEA. This CDR3 comprises 13 residues. CDR3 in amino acids: CSVAGQGVTEAFF. In nucleotides, the CDR3 is TGCAGCGTCGCCGGACAGGGGGTCACTGAAGCTTTCTTT.

The rearrangement uses TRBV30 and TRBJ2-7, with D perhaps matching TRBD2 (6 bases). Trimming took 1 base from V and 3 from J, leaving 10 bases between them. The CDR3 contains 13 residues. Per the germline V gene, CDR1 is GTSNPN and CDR2 is SVGIG (reference sequence). CDR3 region: CAWSGGDNYEQYF. The CDR3 nucleotides are TGTGCCTGGAGTGGGGGGGATAACTACGAGCAGTACTTC.

The CDR3 DNA sequence: TGCGCCAGCAGCTTCGGTTTAAGGGACACTGAAGCTTTCTTT. Translation gives CASSFGLRDTEAFF. The chain combines TRBV5-1 with TRBJ1-1; D remains unclear. V was trimmed by 2 bases and J by 3 bases, leaving 11 bases between them. The CDR3 sequence is 14 residues long. CDR1 is SGHRS and CDR2 is YFSETQ in the germline V gene.

The rearrangement links TRBV19 to TRBJ2-2, with D hard to call. The germline V and J ends were trimmed by 7 bases and 1 base, with 7 bases remaining between them. The germline gives CDR1 LNHDA, CDR2 SQIVND (reference sequence). The CDR3 is 13 residues long. CDR3 nucleotide sequence: TGTGCCAGTAACCCACGGAACACCGGGGAGCTGTTTTTT. Translation gives CASNPRNTGELFF.

This chain joins TRBV5-1 and TRBJ2-1, with TRBD2 matching over 9 bases. This CDR3 comprises 16 residues. Germline loops: CDR1 SGHRS, CDR2 YFSETQ. V was pared by 2 bases and J by 3 bases, with 6 bases of the junction left unmatched. The CDR3 nucleotides read TGCGCCAGCAGCTTAGGACTAGCGAGCCTCTACAATGAGCAGTTCTTC. This codes for CASSLGLASLYNEQFF.

The genes are TRBV4-3 and TRBJ2-7; D is ambiguous. The germline V gene has CDR1 LGHNA and CDR2 YSLEER. V lost 0 bases to trimming and J lost 3 bases, with 6 bases between them. The CDR3 contains 13 residues. The CDR3 DNA follows: TGCGCCAGCAGCCAAGATATGTACTACGAGCAGTACTTC. Translated, it gives CASSQDMYYEQYF.

The chain recombines TRBV6-2 or TRBV6-3 with TRBJ2-7; maybe TRBD1 (7 bases). This CDR3 is built from 14 residues. The germline V gene has CDR1 MNHEY and CDR2 SVGEGT. The V end lost 6 bases, the J end lost 2 bases, and 14 bases lay between the germline ends. The CDR3 sequence: CASSTGGTAYEQYF. The CDR3 DNA sequence: TGTGCCAGCAGCACTGGGGGGACAGCCTACGAGCAGTACTTC.

The sample holds one count of this clonotype. The chain combines TRBV5-1 with TRBJ1-1, with D possibly being TRBD1 (5 bases). Germline V CDR1 and CDR2: SGHRS, YFSETQ. The CDR3 is made up of 14 amino acids. Trimming stripped 6 bases from V and 1 base from J, with 13 bases between. The CDR3: CASTTGTRNTEAFF. The CDR3 nucleotides read TGCGCCAGCACAACCGGGACTAGGAACACTGAAGCTTTCTTT.

This chain joins TRBV2 and TRBJ2-4, with a tentative D call TRBD2 (6 bases). Trimming shortened V by 4 bases and J by 1 base, and 11 bases separated the two germline ends. Germline CDR1 is SNHLY and CDR2 is FYNNEI. The CDR3 has 15 residues. CDR3 loop: CASSVSGEAKNIQYF. DNA of the CDR3: TGTGCCAGCAGTGTTTCGGGGGAGGCCAAAAACATTCAGTACTTC. Using reference TRBV2 and TRBJ2-4 for the parts outside the CDR3, the full variable domain is EPEVTQTPSHQVTQMGQEVILRCVPISNHLYFYWYRQILGQKVEFLVSFYNNEISEKSEIFDDQFSVERPDGSNFTLKIRSTKLEDSAMYFCASSVSGEAKNIQYFGAGTRLSVL.

The V and J genes are TRBV30 and TRBJ1-1; D is uncertain. V lost 8 bases, J lost 4 bases, and 11 bases lay in between. CDR1 is GTSNPN and CDR2 is SVGIG in the germline V gene (reference sequence). This CDR3 comprises 11 residues. CDR3 region: CARVRGTEAFF. Here the CDR3 DNA reads TGTGCCCGCGTTCGAGGCACTGAAGCTTTCTTT. Together with reference TRBV30 and TRBJ1-1, the CDR3 gives the full variable domain: SQTIHQWPATLVQPVGSPLSLECTVEGTSNPNLYWYRQAAGRGLQLLFYSVGIGQISSEVPQNLSASRPQDRQFILSSKKLLLSDSGFYLCARVRGTEAFFGQGTRLTVV.

The J gene is TRBJ2-7, the V gene TRBV30; weak D call: TRBD1 (5 bases). Germline V gene sequence: CDR1 GTSNPN, CDR2 SVGIG (reference sequence). The V end was cut by 5 bases, the J end by 5 bases, with 13 bases between. CDR3 length: 12 amino acids. In DNA form, the CDR3 reads TGTGCCTGGGGCCCAGGGTGGCACGAGCAGTACTTC. Translated, it gives CAWGPGWHEQYF.

The gene calls are TRBV30 and TRBJ1-2, with unresolved D. The CDR3 has 13 residues. The V and J ends lost 2 bases and 6 bases respectively, with 13 bases between them. The germline CDR1 and CDR2 sequences are GTSNPN and SVGIG (reference sequence). This CDR3 reads CAWSLSRWDGYTF. The CDR3 nucleotides are TGTGCCTGGAGTTTATCCCGGTGGGATGGCTACACCTTC.

This rearrangement joins TRBV23-1 to TRBJ1-5; unclear D gene. TRBV23-1 belongs to the ORF category, with a function that is uncertain. CDR3 size: 14 residues. Trimming cost V 6 bases and J 5 bases, with 14 bases left between them. The CDR3 spells CASRITALDQPQHF. The CDR3 DNA sequence: TGCGCCAGCAGGATTACAGCTTTGGATCAGCCCCAGCATTTT.

V and J are TRBV6-2 or TRBV6-3 and TRBJ2-2; D unresolved. The CDR3 length is 13 residues. Germline V gives CDR1 MNHEY, CDR2 SVGEGT. V lost 6 bases to trimming and J lost 2 bases, with 7 bases between them. The CDR3 loop is CASRRDNTGELFF. In DNA, the CDR3 is TGTGCCAGCAGGAGAGATAACACCGGGGAGCTGTTTTTT.

This chain uses TRBV5-1 with TRBJ2-3, with 10 bases aligning to TRBD2. Trimming took 4 bases from V and 4 from J; bases not matched to a gene: 9. The CDR3 runs 16 residues. CDR1 is SGHRS and CDR2 is YFSETQ in the germline V gene. As DNA, the CDR3 is TGCGCCAGCAGCCCCCGTAGCGGGAGGCGATCAGATACGCAGTATTTT. It specifies CASSPRSGRRSDTQYF.

The rearrangement joins TRBV30 to TRBJ1-2; D call uncertain. This CDR3 has 12 amino acids. Germline V gene sequence: CDR1 GTSNPN, CDR2 SVGIG (reference sequence). V was pared by 1 base and J by 7 bases, with 10 bases between. The CDR3 region is CAWSASFGGYTF. The CDR3 bases are TGTGCCTGGAGTGCTTCTTTCGGTGGCTACACCTTC.

The rearrangement joins TRBV5-4 to TRBJ2-7; the match to TRBD2 covers 7 bases. J was trimmed by 5 bases and V by 0 bases; bases with no gene match: 8. Germline V CDR1 and CDR2: SGHNT, YYREEE (reference sequence). The CDR3 spans 15 residues. CDR3 nucleotides: TGTGCCAGCAGCTTGGGGCCGGCGGGAGCGAACGAGCAGTACTTC. This codes for CASSLGPAGANEQYF.